Presented here are 24 T cell receptor beta chains from one specimen sequenced in a study of cytomegalovirus exposure and HLA in healthy donors. Researchers ran the PCR with 60 Vbeta and 13 Jbeta primers. Method: immunoSEQ multiplex PCR; TCRdb's copy keeps in-frame clones and lacks some. This table has about 160,000 clones, 70% to 90% appearing once. Material for sequencing was PBMCs. The receptor set was obtained from a young woman in good health and CMV-seronegative.

This clone showed up just a few times. The J gene is TRBJ2-7, the V gene TRBV5-1; 10 bases are shared with TRBD1. The germline V gene has CDR1 SGHRS and CDR2 YFSETQ. The ends lost 7 bases at V and 7 bases at J; junction bases unmatched: 5. CDR3 length equals 12 residues. Here the CDR3 DNA reads TGCGCCAGCCAGGACAGGGGGTTTGAGCAGTACTTC. This gives the protein CASQDRGFEQYF.

The genes are TRBV5-5 and TRBJ1-1; D not certain. Germline V gene data show CDR1 as SGHKS and CDR2 as YYEKEE (reference sequence). The CDR3 has 15 residues. Trimming pared 0 bases from V and 1 base from J, leaving 10 bases between. CDR3 sequence: CASSLGAAGNTEAFF. CDR3 sequence (DNA): TGTGCCAGCAGCTTGGGTGCGGCGGGGAACACTGAAGCTTTCTTT.

The rearrangement joins TRBV12-5 to TRBJ1-1; 9 bases map to TRBD1. The CDR3 spans 16 residues. Germline V gene data show CDR1 as LGHNT and CDR2 as FRNRAP. V shed 4 bases and J 0 bases; nucleotides not matched to a gene: 6. DNA for the CDR3: TGTGCTAGTGGTTCTCCCGACAGGGGGATGAACACTGAAGCTTTCTTT. Translating gives CASGSPDRGMNTEAFF.

This clone was found once. The chain links TRBV5-8 to TRBJ2-7; D unresolved. V gave up 4 bases and J gave up 7 bases, with 18 bases separating them. Germline V gene sequence: CDR1 SGHTS, CDR2 YDEGEE. This CDR3 has 14 amino acids. CDR3 nucleotide sequence: TGTGCCAGCAGCCCGCCCGGGTCCTCCCAAGAGCAGTACTTC. Encoded protein: CASSPPGSSQEQYF.

This clone has only a few counts. This rearrangement joins TRBV15 to TRBJ1-4; D perhaps matches TRBD1 (6 bases). Germline V gene lookup returns CDR1 LNHNV and CDR2 YYDKDF (reference sequence). This CDR3 is 15 amino acids long. V lost 0 bases to trimming and J lost 7 bases, with 12 bases between them. The CDR3, as DNA: TGTGCCACCAGCAGAGACGGGGGAGGGGGTGAAAAACTGTTTTTT. Translated: CATSRDGGGGEKLFF.

The chain joins TRBV27 to TRBJ1-4; no definite D call. CDR3 length: 12 amino acids. Trimming removed 5 bases at V and 5 bases at J, with 6 bases between. CDR1 MNHEY and CDR2 SMNVEV come from the germline V gene (reference sequence). The CDR3 sequence: CASSERNEKLFF. The CDR3 DNA follows: TGTGCCAGCAGTGAGAGGAATGAAAAACTGTTTTTT.

The V gene is TRBV6-5, the J gene TRBJ1-6; no reliable D call. The V gene's germline CDR1 is MNHEY and CDR2 SVGAGI. V lost 7 bases and J lost 9, with 16 bases in between. The CDR3 is made up of 14 amino acids. The CDR3 DNA is TGTGCCAGCACCCAGACTGAGCGAGGTTCACCCCTCCACTTT. Its translation: CASTQTERGSPLHF.

The chain links TRBV29-1 to TRBJ1-4; D call uncertain. Trimming left V 0 bases short and J 11 bases short, with 10 bases between. This CDR3 has 12 residues. CDR1 SQVTM and CDR2 ANQGSEA come from the germline V gene. As DNA, the CDR3 is TGCAGCGTTGAAGATCTGGCAGGTAAACTGTTTTTT. It codes for CSVEDLAGKLFF.

CDR3 region: CASSVGGQGANYGYTF. As DNA, the CDR3 is TGTGCCAGCAGCGTAGGGGGACAGGGGGCCAACTATGGCTACACCTTC. This chain links TRBV9 with TRBJ1-2; TRBD1 matches 12 bases. The ends lost 0 bases at V and 2 bases at J; junction bases unmatched: 2. Germline lookup yields CDR1 SGDLS and CDR2 YYNGEE. The CDR3 totals 16 residues.

The chain couples TRBV4-2 to TRBJ1-2; 12 bases agree with TRBD1. Trimming cost V 6 bases and J 0 bases; bases outside gene matches: 8. The germline V gene encodes CDR1 LGHNA and CDR2 YNFKEQ. The CDR3 runs 17 residues. CDR3 sequence reads: CASSRGGQGATNYGYTF. CDR3 coding DNA: TGTGCCAGCAGTCGTGGGGGACAGGGGGCGACTAACTATGGCTACACCTTC.

V and J are TRBV7-2 and TRBJ2-3; 11 nucleotides match TRBD2. Germline values: CDR1 SGHTA, CDR2 FQGNSA. This CDR3 contains 16 residues. Trimming cost V 5 bases and J 0 bases; bases outside gene matches: 4. The CDR3: CASSGLAGGSTDTQYF. CDR3 bases: TGTGCCAGCAGCGGCCTAGCGGGGGGAAGCACAGATACGCAGTATTTT.

The chain carries TRBV5-4 and TRBJ2-5; D is unclear. This CDR3 is 13 amino acids long. Germline values: CDR1 SGHNT, CDR2 YYREEE (reference sequence). Between the trimmed V and J ends, which lost 0 bases and 3 bases, there was a span of 6 bases. The CDR3 DNA reads as TGTGCCAGCAGCTTGGGACGGGAAGAGACCCAGTACTTC. Its protein is CASSLGREETQYF.

In this sample, this clone turned up once. This chain connects TRBV27 to TRBJ1-3; D is uncertain. The CDR3 is 14 amino acids. From germline, CDR1 is MNHEY and CDR2 SMNVEV (reference sequence). The V end lost 5 bases, the J end lost 3 bases, and 11 bases lay between the germline ends. The CDR3 here is CASSPMADGNTIYF. The CDR3 DNA sequence: TGTGCCAGCAGTCCCATGGCCGATGGAAACACCATATATTTT.

The chain couples TRBV5-4 to TRBJ2-3, with D uncertain. The length of the CDR3 is 13 residues. Trimming took 5 bases from V and 4 from J, leaving 11 bases between them. Germline CDR1 SGHNT, CDR2 YYREEE (reference sequence). Here the CDR3 reads CASRQNAADTQYF. CDR3 coding DNA: TGTGCCAGCAGGCAGAACGCGGCAGATACGCAGTATTTT. The full variable domain, its missing parts supplied by reference TRBV5-4 and TRBJ2-3, is ETGVTQSPTHLIKTRGQQVTLRCSSQSGHNTVSWYQQALGQGPQFIFQYYREEENGRGNFPPRFSGLQFPNYSSELNVNALELDDSALYLCASRQNAADTQYFGPGTRLTVL.

The chain links TRBV9 to TRBJ2-3; TRBD2 aligns across 7 bases. The CDR3 is 15 amino acids. The trim removed 4 bases at V and 2 bases at J, leaving 7 bases unmatched. In germline, CDR1 is SGDLS, CDR2 YYNGEE. As DNA, the CDR3 is TGTGCCAGCAGCCAGGCGGGGGAGTACACAGATACGCAGTATTTT. Protein sequence: CASSQAGEYTDTQYF.

V is TRBV7-2 and J is TRBJ2-7; 11 bases line up with TRBD1. Germline CDR1 SGHTA, CDR2 FQGNSA. The CDR3 totals 14 residues. V gave up 4 bases and J gave up 9 bases; unmatched junction bases: 8. CDR3 protein: CASSSGTGGVGQYF. The CDR3 nucleotides read TGTGCCAGCAGCTCCGGGACAGGGGGAGTCGGGCAGTACTTC.

The gene calls are TRBV19 and TRBJ1-1; D ambiguous. V was trimmed by 5 bases and J by 6 bases, leaving 16 bases between them. Germline CDR1 LNHDA, CDR2 SQIVND (reference sequence). This CDR3 is built from 14 residues. The CDR3 DNA reads TGTGCCAGTAGTGCTTTTAACATAGAGGCTGAAGCTTTCTTT. Its translation is CASSAFNIEAEAFF.

This chain links TRBV30 with TRBJ2-5; 9 bases are shared with TRBD1. The germline CDR1 and CDR2 sequences are GTSNPN and SVGIG (reference sequence). The CDR3 has 15 residues. The trim removed 5 bases at V and 1 base at J, leaving 8 bases unmatched. CDR3 amino acids: CAWVRRGQGQETQYF. For the CDR3, the DNA is TGTGCCTGGGTCCGAAGGGGACAGGGCCAAGAGACCCAGTACTTC.

The chain joins TRBV28 to TRBJ1-2; D perhaps matches TRBD1 (6 bases). Germline CDR1 and CDR2: MDHEN and SYDVKM. The CDR3 spans 15 residues. Trimming cost V 3 bases and J 5 bases, with 16 bases left between them. CDR3 nucleotides: TGTGCCAGCAGTTTGGGCGGGGGTGGGACATATGGCTACACCTTC. Protein sequence: CASSLGGGGTYGYTF.

The V gene is TRBV5-5, the J gene TRBJ2-2; 7 nucleotides align to TRBD1. There are 15 residues in the CDR3. V shed 5 bases, J shed 0 bases, and the junction held 4 bases outside the gene matches. Germline CDR1 SGHKS, CDR2 YYEKEE (reference sequence). The CDR3 nucleotides read TGTGCCAGCAGGTCGGACAGGACGAACACCGGGGAGCTGTTTTTT. It encodes CASRSDRTNTGELFF.

V usage is TRBV7-2 and J usage is TRBJ2-4; 7 positions agree with TRBD2. With 5 bases clipped from V and 7 bases from J, the junction kept 20 bases outside the gene matches. CDR3 size: 18 residues. Germline V gene data show CDR1 as SGHTA and CDR2 as FQGNSA. The CDR3 region is CASSPGGGGSAVGNIQYF. The CDR3 nucleotides are TGTGCCAGCAGCCCGGGGGGAGGCGGGAGCGCGGTGGGGAACATTCAGTACTTC.

The genes are TRBV28 and TRBJ2-7, with 9 bases matching TRBD1. The germline V gene encodes CDR1 MDHEN and CDR2 SYDVKM. This CDR3 has 14 residues. With V trimmed by 2 bases and J by 2 bases, 1 base remained unmatched. The CDR3, as DNA: TGTGCCAGCAGTTTAGGGACAGGGACCTACGAGCAGTACTTC. This encodes CASSLGTGTYEQYF.

This clone was detected only once. The gene calls are TRBV7-2 and TRBJ1-2; D remains unclear. This CDR3 is 14 amino acids long. Germline V gene lookup returns CDR1 SGHTA and CDR2 FQGNSA. Deletions cut 0 bases from V and 4 bases from J, with 9 bases between. CDR3 residues: CASSLAPVSYGYTF. DNA of the CDR3: TGTGCCAGCAGCTTAGCCCCGGTTAGCTATGGCTACACCTTC.

This chain uses TRBV2 with TRBJ1-3; D may be TRBD1 (5 bases). The CDR3 totals 14 residues. With 6 bases removed from V and 5 bases from J, the gap between germline ends came to 14 bases. The V gene's germline CDR1 is SNHLY and CDR2 FYNNEI. The CDR3 loop is CASSPGQGRNTIYF. The CDR3 nucleotides are TGTGCCAGCAGCCCCGGGCAGGGAAGAAACACCATATATTTT.